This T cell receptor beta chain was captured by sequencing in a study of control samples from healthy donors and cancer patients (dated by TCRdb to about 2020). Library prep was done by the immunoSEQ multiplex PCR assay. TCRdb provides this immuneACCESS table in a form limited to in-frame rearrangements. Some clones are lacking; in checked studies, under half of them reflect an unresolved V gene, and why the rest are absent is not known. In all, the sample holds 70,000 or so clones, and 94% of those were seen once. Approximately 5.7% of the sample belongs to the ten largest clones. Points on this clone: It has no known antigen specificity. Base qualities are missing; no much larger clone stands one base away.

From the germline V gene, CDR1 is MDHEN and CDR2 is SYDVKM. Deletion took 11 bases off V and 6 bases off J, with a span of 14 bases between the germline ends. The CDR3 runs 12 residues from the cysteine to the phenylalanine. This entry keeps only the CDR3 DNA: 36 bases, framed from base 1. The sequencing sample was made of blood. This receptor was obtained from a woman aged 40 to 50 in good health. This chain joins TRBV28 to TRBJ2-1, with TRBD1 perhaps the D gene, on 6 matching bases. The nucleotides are TGTGCCGGGGGACACCGGGGCAATGAGCAGTTCTTC. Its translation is CAGGHRGNEQFF. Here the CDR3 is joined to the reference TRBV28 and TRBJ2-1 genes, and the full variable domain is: DVKVTQSSRYLVKRTGEKVFLECVQDMDHENMFWYRQDPGLGLRLIYFSYDVKMKEKGDIPEGYSVSREKKERFSLILESASTNQTSMYLCAGGHRGNEQFFGPGTRLTVL.